This TCR beta chain is drawn from a study of STAT5B mutations in CD4+ large granular lymphocyte leukemia. Sequencing was performed with immunoSEQ multiplex PCR; in TCRdb, only in-frame clones are kept and a portion is missing. The sample includes 30,000 to 40,000 clones, more than 65% seen only once; the top ten take 7.1%. This CDR3 has 16 residues. Deletions cut 0 bases from V and 0 bases from J, with 10 bases between. From germline, CDR1 is SGHKS and CDR2 YYEKEE (reference sequence). This clone was counted between two and nine times. Its cognate antigen is unknown. Findings of the study overall: 8/27 top patient clones versus 2/35 control clones were TRBV06-family.

Control samples were healthy donors' buffy coats. The sample taken for sequencing was CD4+ T cells from blood buffy coats. This chain uses TRBV5-5 with TRBJ1-3; no clear D. The receptor comes from a human donor in good health. DNA of the CDR3: TGTGCCAGCAGCTTGGCGATCGGACCCTCTGGAAACACCATATATTTT. Residues: CASSLAIGPSGNTIYF.